The 25 T cell receptor beta chains listed next were all sequenced from one sample in a study of CD8 T cells in ankylosing spondylitis. TCRdb independently ran MiXCR on the 5' RACE reads; one entry per CDR3 protein. The table lists a few hundred thousand distinct CDR3 sequences, over 15% of them singletons, with about a third in the top ten. The sample was blood, either unsorted or a sorted T cell fraction (not recorded which). These receptors all come from a male donor with ankylosing spondylitis or in good health (not recorded which).

The chain carries TRBV25-1 and TRBJ2-7, with D possibly matching TRBD1 (6 bases). Germline V gives CDR1 MGHDK, CDR2 SYGVNS. This CDR3 is 15 amino acids long. Trimming shortened V by 4 bases and J by 5 bases, and 18 bases separated the two germline ends. The CDR3 region has the DNA TGTGCCAGCAGTGTAACAGGGATGAGCAGCGACGAGCAGTACTTC. It specifies CASSVTGMSSDEQYF.

This clonotype occurred many times. The genes are TRBV11-2 and TRBJ2-5; D is ambiguous. V was pared by 1 base and J by 1 base, with 7 bases between. Germline-derived CDR1 and CDR2 are SGHAT and FQNNGV. The CDR3 contains 14 residues. The CDR3 DNA is TGTGCCAGCAGCTTAGTTTACAGCCAAGAGACCCAGTACTTC. Its protein product is CASSLVYSQETQYF.

This chain uses TRBV7-9 with TRBJ2-1; D unresolved. This CDR3 is built from 17 residues. The V gene's germline CDR1 is SEHNR and CDR2 FQNEAQ (reference sequence). The V end lost 4 bases, the J end lost 0 bases, and 16 bases lay between the germline ends. DNA for the CDR3: TGTGCCAGCAGCTCAACAAACTTGCGGTTCTCCTACAATGAGCAGTTCTTC. Translation gives CASSSTNLRFSYNEQFF.

The sample holds many counts of this clonotype. This sequence joins TRBV18 and TRBJ2-2; maybe TRBD2 (6 bases). The germline gives CDR1 KGHSH, CDR2 LQKENI. V was shortened by 3 bases and J by 3 bases, with 11 bases between the two germline ends. The CDR3 consists of 15 residues. The CDR3 sequence: CASSPRRADTGELFF. In nucleotides, the CDR3 is TGTGCCAGCTCACCCAGGAGGGCGGACACCGGGGAGCTGTTTTTT. Based on the CDR3 plus reference TRBV18 and TRBJ2-2, the full variable domain is NAGVMQNPRHLVRRRGQEARLRCSPMKGHSHVYWYRQLPEEGLKFMVYLQKENIIDESGMPKERFSAEFPKEGPSILRIQQVVRGDSAAYFCASSPRRADTGELFFGEGSRLTVL.

The genes are TRBV29-1 and TRBJ2-7; D ambiguous. Germline V gene lookup returns CDR1 SQVTM and CDR2 ANQGSEA. The CDR3 runs 14 residues. Between the trimmed V and J ends, which lost 2 bases and 3 bases, there was a span of 14 bases. The CDR3 DNA sequence: TGCAGCGTTGAATTCTCAGGTTTGGGCTACGAGCAGTACTTC. It encodes CSVEFSGLGYEQYF.

The V call is TRBV12-3 or TRBV12-4, the J call TRBJ2-5, with TRBD1 matching over 7 bases. This CDR3 region has 11 residues. Trimming took 11 bases from V and 3 from J; bases not matched to a gene: 3. The CDR3 sequence is CAPRGKETQYF. Written as DNA, the CDR3 is TGTGCCCCCAGGGGGAAAGAGACCCAGTACTTC.

The sample holds a few counts of this clonotype. The chain couples TRBV15 to TRBJ1-1; possible D gene TRBD1, 6 bases. From germline, CDR1 is LNHNV and CDR2 YYDKDF (reference sequence). The CDR3 consists of 14 residues. V lost 4 bases and J 1 base, leaving 10 bases between the germline ends. CDR3: CATSTTTGNTEAFF. The CDR3 DNA reads as TGTGCCACCAGCACAACGACAGGGAACACTGAAGCTTTCTTT.

The rearrangement joins TRBV5-1 to TRBJ1-1; 7 bases are a match to TRBD1. Germline V gene lookup returns CDR1 SGHRS and CDR2 YFSETQ. Trimming cost V 0 bases and J 5 bases; bases outside gene matches: 7. The CDR3 sequence is 15 residues long. CDR3 nucleotide sequence: TGCGCCAGCAGCTTGGACAGGGGAGGGGGAACTGAAGCTTTCTTT. Translating it yields CASSLDRGGGTEAFF. The variable domain in full, with the rest retrieved from reference TRBV5-1 and TRBJ1-1, is KAGVTQTPRYLIKTRGQQVTLSCSPISGHRSVSWYQQTPGQGLQFLFEYFSETQRNKGNFPGRFSGRQFSNSRSEMNVSTLELGDSALYLCASSLDRGGGTEAFFGQGTRLTVV.

The chain combines TRBV27 with TRBJ2-3; a possible D gene is TRBD2 (6 bases). Between the trimmed V and J ends, which lost 6 bases and 3 bases, there was a span of 16 bases. Germline lookup yields CDR1 MNHEY and CDR2 SMNVEV (reference sequence). The CDR3 is 15 amino acids. This chain's CDR3 is CASRANLAKTDTQYF. The CDR3 nucleotides are TGTGCCAGCAGAGCAAATCTAGCGAAAACAGATACGCAGTATTTT.

The V call is TRBV5-6, the J call TRBJ1-5; maybe TRBD1 (6 bases). Trimming cost V 4 bases and J 4 bases, with 15 bases left between them. The CDR3 consists of 15 residues. Germline CDR1 reads SGHDT; CDR2 reads YYEEEE. CDR3 loop: CASSLGGSGNQPQHF. The CDR3 DNA reads TGTGCCAGCAGCCTGGGGGGCAGCGGTAATCAGCCCCAGCATTTT. The whole variable domain, remainder taken from reference TRBV5-6 and TRBJ1-5, is DAGVTQSPTHLIKTRGQQVTLRCSPKSGHDTVSWYQQALGQGPQFIFQYYEEEERQRGNFPDRFSGHQFPNYSSELNVNALLLGDSALYLCASSLGGSGNQPQHFGDGTRLSIL.

This clonotype was picked up a small number of times. This chain uses TRBV9 with TRBJ2-1; D unresolved. V was trimmed by 4 bases and J by 8 bases, leaving 13 bases between them. This CDR3 contains 13 residues. The germline gives CDR1 SGDLS, CDR2 YYNGEE. The CDR3 DNA reads as TGTGCCAGCAGCCCCACATTCGGCTATGAGCAGTTCTTC. As protein: CASSPTFGYEQFF. Combining the CDR3 with reference TRBV9 and TRBJ2-1 gives the whole variable domain DSGVTQTPKHLITATGQRVTLRCSPRSGDLSVYWYQQSLDQGLQFLIQYYNGEERAKGNILERFSAQQFPDLHSELNLSSLELGDSALYFCASSPTFGYEQFFGPGTRLTVL.

This clonotype was detected many times. This rearrangement joins TRBV9 to TRBJ2-3; 11 bases line up with TRBD2. With V trimmed by 2 bases and J by 6 bases, 8 bases remained unmatched. From germline, CDR1 is SGDLS and CDR2 YYNGEE. The CDR3 covers 16 residues. The CDR3 loop is CASSVVLAGEIDTQYF. The CDR3 bases are TGTGCCAGCAGCGTGGTACTAGCGGGAGAAATTGATACGCAGTATTTT.

This chain uses TRBV18 with TRBJ2-1; D is possibly TRBD1 or TRBD2 (6 bases each). Between the trimmed V and J ends, which lost 6 bases and 6 bases, there was a span of 12 bases. The germline V gene encodes CDR1 KGHSH and CDR2 LQKENI. The CDR3 is 13 residues long. The CDR3 DNA follows: TGTGCCAGCTCCCCCGGGGGCACCAATGAGCAGTTCTTC. Translation: CASSPGGTNEQFF.

The V gene is TRBV29-1, the J gene TRBJ2-7; D possibly corresponds to TRBD2 (6 bases). V was pared by 5 bases and J by 0 bases, with 11 bases between. The CDR3 loop spans 13 amino acids. Germline V gives CDR1 SQVTM, CDR2 ANQGSEA. CDR3 sequence (DNA): TGCAGCGTTCGGCGGGAAAGCTCCTACGAGCAGTACTTC. This gives the protein CSVRRESSYEQYF.

The table lists this clonotype with a few counts. For the CDR3, the DNA is TGCGCCAGCCCTGCCGGGTCTAACACAGATACGCAGTATTTT. It codes for CASPAGSNTDTQYF. This chain links TRBV5-1 with TRBJ2-3; D remains unclear. V was cut by 7 bases and J by 2 bases, with 14 bases left in between. CDR3 size: 14 residues. The V gene's germline CDR1 is SGHRS and CDR2 YFSETQ.

The sample holds many counts of this clonotype. The chain couples TRBV7-9 to TRBJ1-1; weak D call: TRBD1 (6 bases). Trimming shortened V by 2 bases and J by 0 bases, and 7 bases separated the two germline ends. CDR3 length: 14 residues. CDR1 is SEHNR and CDR2 is FQNEAQ in the germline V gene (reference sequence). The CDR3 nucleotides are TGTGCCAGCAGCTTAAGGACAGTGAACACTGAAGCTTTCTTT. Translated, it gives CASSLRTVNTEAFF.

The rearrangement links TRBV15 to TRBJ2-7; 8 nucleotides line up with TRBD2. The CDR3 covers 15 residues. J gave up 4 bases and V 5 bases, and 10 bases lay outside the gene matches. Germline V CDR1 and CDR2: LNHNV, YYDKDF (reference sequence). The CDR3 region is CATSQGPAGAYEQYF. CDR3 nucleotide sequence: TGTGCCACCAGCCAAGGGCCAGCGGGAGCTTACGAGCAGTACTTC.

This CDR3 reads CSVVSGSSYEQYF. CDR3 coding DNA: TGCAGTGTGGTTAGCGGGAGCTCCTACGAGCAGTACTTC. V gene TRBV20-1 combines with J gene TRBJ2-7, with 9 nucleotides matching TRBD2. The V gene end was trimmed by 7 bases and the J gene end by 0 bases; junction bases not matched to a gene: 4. The germline V gene has CDR1 DFQATT and CDR2 SNEGSKA (reference sequence). The CDR3 is 13 amino acids.

This clonotype was seen more than once but under ten times. This chain links TRBV14 with TRBJ2-7; D is possibly TRBD1 (6 bases). Germline CDR1 reads SGHDN; CDR2 reads FVKESK. With 2 bases removed from V and 6 bases from J, the gap between germline ends came to 14 bases. The CDR3 contains 14 residues. Here the CDR3 reads CASSQTTGFAEQYF. DNA for the CDR3: TGTGCCAGCAGCCAAACTACAGGGTTTGCCGAGCAGTACTTC.

There are a few counts of this clonotype. The rearrangement uses TRBV11-2 and TRBJ2-1, with a possible D match to TRBD2 (5 bases). The CDR3 is made up of 16 amino acids. V lost 2 bases to trimming and J lost 0 bases, with 11 bases between them. Looked up from germline, CDR1 is SGHAT and CDR2 is FQNNGV. The CDR3 region is CASSLLEVYSYNEQFF. CDR3 coding DNA: TGTGCCAGCAGCTTACTGGAGGTTTACTCCTACAATGAGCAGTTCTTC.

This chain connects TRBV7-9 to TRBJ2-1; D remains ambiguous. CDR3 length: 12 amino acids. Trimming removed 1 base at V and 8 bases at J, with 6 bases between. Per the germline V gene, CDR1 is SEHNR and CDR2 is FQNEAQ (reference sequence). CDR3 bases: TGTGCCAGCAGCTTAGTGGGCCATGAGCAGTTCTTC. Translated, it gives CASSLVGHEQFF.

This clonotype has just a few counts. The gene calls are TRBV24-1 and TRBJ2-7; a weak D match, TRBD2 (6 bases). Germline V gives CDR1 KGHDR, CDR2 SFDVKD. V was trimmed by 5 bases and J by 3 bases, leaving 16 bases between them. The CDR3 runs 15 residues. CDR3 in amino acids: CATSGETSSVYEQYF. The CDR3 DNA follows: TGTGCCACCAGTGGTGAGACTAGTTCGGTCTACGAGCAGTACTTC.

The V call is TRBV12-5, the J call TRBJ2-3; no firm D call. This CDR3 region has 15 residues. V was clipped by 0 bases and J by 0 bases, with 7 bases between them. Germline V lookup: CDR1 LGHNT, CDR2 FRNRAP. Written as DNA, the CDR3 is TGTGCTAGTGGTTTGGTAGGCTTTAGCACAGATACGCAGTATTTT. Translated, it gives CASGLVGFSTDTQYF.

This clonotype was seen only a few times. V is TRBV4-2 and J is TRBJ2-7; 9 bases fit TRBD2. The V and J ends lost 4 bases and 2 bases, in that order; junction bases with no gene match: 6. This CDR3 comprises 15 residues. Germline V gene data show CDR1 as LGHNA and CDR2 as YNFKEQ. CDR3 sequence reads: CASSLAGEATYEQYF. CDR3 nucleotide sequence: TGTGCCAGCAGCCTAGCGGGAGAAGCAACCTACGAGCAGTACTTC.

The rearrangement links TRBV7-9 to TRBJ2-1; D not certain. The germline V gene encodes CDR1 SEHNR and CDR2 FQNEAQ (reference sequence). The CDR3 covers 15 residues. The V end lost 3 bases, the J end lost 0 bases, and 9 bases lay between the germline ends. CDR3 loop: CASSFTQDSYNEQFF. CDR3 DNA: TGTGCCAGCAGCTTCACCCAGGACTCCTACAATGAGCAGTTCTTC. Full variable domain (missing parts from reference TRBV7-9 and TRBJ2-1): DTGVSQNPRHKITKRGQNVTFRCDPISEHNRLYWYRQTLGQGPEFLTYFQNEAQLEKSRLLSDRFSAERPKGSFSTLEIQRTEQGDSAMYLCASSFTQDSYNEQFFGPGTRLTVL.